What follows describes a single TCR beta chain. The PCR made use of 60 Vbeta and 13 Jbeta primers. Here immunoSEQ multiplex PCR was the method, and the copy in TCRdb shows in-frame clones only, minus some. The data contain tens of thousands of clones, about three quarters of them singletons. Trimming shortened V by 9 bases and J by 3 bases, and 15 bases separated the two germline ends. The germline gives CDR1 LNHDA, CDR2 SQIVND (reference sequence). This CDR3 region has 14 residues. This specimen belongs to a study of cytomegalovirus exposure and HLA in healthy donors. Sequenced: PBMCs. The genes are TRBV19 and TRBJ1-3; D is unclear. This clonotype originated in a woman between 45 and 65 years old in good health and CMV-seropositive. The CDR3 sequence: CASSPTRIGNTIYF. In nucleotides, the CDR3 is TGTGCCAGCTCCCCCACGAGGATTGGAAACACCATATATTTT.